The sequence of this T cell receptor (beta chain) was determined in a study of vaccination effects on CD4 cells after COVID-19. Study context: Participants each got two BNT162b2 or mRNA-1273 vaccine doses.

Remarks on this clone: Its antigen is currently unknown.

With the ViraFEST assay, the study expanded antigen-specific CD4+ T cells using viral peptide pools, then sequenced them. Isolation of CD4+ T cells took place after 10 days of culture. Vaccinated participants had no history of SARS-CoV-2 infection and tested negative for nucleocapsid antibodies. It was with approximately 9.6 IU/ml IL-2 and about 10 ug/ml peptides that a few million PBMC per well were cultured. Half the medium was replaced with IL-2 medium on days 3 and 7. Germline loops: CDR1 SGHTA, CDR2 FQGTGA. The CDR3 has 12 amino acids. The V gene lost 4 bases and the J gene lost 6 bases, with 8 bases spanning the gap. General observations from the study: Convalescent patients were scarce in the study, and it lacked early post-infection timepoints.

Data came from immunoSEQ multiplex PCR; TCRdb stores just in-frame clones and leaves some out. The sample carries 50,000 to 65,000 clones, roughly 79% recorded once. This specimen was CD4+ T cells from PBMCs cultured with HCoV-OC43 spike peptides, taken before COVID-19 vaccination. Stated subset: HCoV-OC43 spike overlapping peptide pool stimulation. This receptor was taken from a human donor who received a COVID-19 vaccine. The chain couples TRBV7-3 to TRBJ2-3; the D is unclear. In DNA, the CDR3 is TGTGCCAGCAGCTCGACACAGGATACGCAGTATTTT. Protein product: CASSSTQDTQYF.